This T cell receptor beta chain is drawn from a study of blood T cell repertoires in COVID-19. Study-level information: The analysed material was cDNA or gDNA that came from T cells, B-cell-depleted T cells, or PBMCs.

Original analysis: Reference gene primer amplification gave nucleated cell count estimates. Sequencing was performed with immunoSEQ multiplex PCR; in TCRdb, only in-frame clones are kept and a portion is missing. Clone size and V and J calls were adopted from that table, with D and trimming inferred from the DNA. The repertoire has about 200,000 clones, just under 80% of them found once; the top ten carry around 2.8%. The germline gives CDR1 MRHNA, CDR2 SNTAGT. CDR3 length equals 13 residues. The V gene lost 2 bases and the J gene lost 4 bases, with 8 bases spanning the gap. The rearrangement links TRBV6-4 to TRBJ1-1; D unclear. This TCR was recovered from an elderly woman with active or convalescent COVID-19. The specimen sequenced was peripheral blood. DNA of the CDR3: TGTGCCAGCAGTGACCACCCGGGCACTGAAGCTTTCTTT. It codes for CASSDHPGTEAFF.